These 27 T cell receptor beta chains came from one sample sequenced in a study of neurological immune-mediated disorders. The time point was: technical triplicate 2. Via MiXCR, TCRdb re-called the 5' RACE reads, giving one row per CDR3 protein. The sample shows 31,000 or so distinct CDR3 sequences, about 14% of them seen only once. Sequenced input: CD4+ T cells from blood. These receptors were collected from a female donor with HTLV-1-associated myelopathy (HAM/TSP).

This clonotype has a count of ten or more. CDR3 amino acids: CASSSGPEGRHF. The CDR3 DNA follows: TGTGCCAGCAGTTCGGGGCCGGAAGGCCGGCATTTT. V gene TRBV12-3 or TRBV12-4 combines with J gene TRBJ1-5; D perhaps matches TRBD1 (5 bases). The CDR3 extends over 12 amino acids. Trimming shortened V by 4 bases and J by 15 bases, and 16 bases separated the two germline ends.

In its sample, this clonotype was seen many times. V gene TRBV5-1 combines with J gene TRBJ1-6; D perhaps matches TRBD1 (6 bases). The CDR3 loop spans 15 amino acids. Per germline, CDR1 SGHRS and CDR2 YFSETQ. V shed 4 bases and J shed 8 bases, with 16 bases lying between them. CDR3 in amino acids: CASSPGTEGDSPLHF. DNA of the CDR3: TGCGCCAGCAGCCCAGGGACCGAGGGGGATTCACCCCTCCACTTT. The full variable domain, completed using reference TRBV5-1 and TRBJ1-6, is KAGVTQTPRYLIKTRGQQVTLSCSPISGHRSVSWYQQTPGQGLQFLFEYFSETQRNKGNFPGRFSGRQFSNSRSEMNVSTLELGDSALYLCASSPGTEGDSPLHFGNGTRLTVT.

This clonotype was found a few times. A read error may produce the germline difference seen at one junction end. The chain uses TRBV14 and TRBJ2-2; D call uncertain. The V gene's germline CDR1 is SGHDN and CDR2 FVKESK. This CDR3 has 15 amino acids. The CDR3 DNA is TGTGCCAGCAGCCAATTCGCATACCCCACCGGCGAGCTGTTTTTT. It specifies CASSQFAYPTGELFF.

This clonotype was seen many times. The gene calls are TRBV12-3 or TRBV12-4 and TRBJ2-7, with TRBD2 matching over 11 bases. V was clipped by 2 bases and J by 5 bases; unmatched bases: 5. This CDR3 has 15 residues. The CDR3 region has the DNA TGTGCCAGCAGTTTATCCAGGACTAGCGGGCACGAGCAGTACTTC. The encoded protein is CASSLSRTSGHEQYF.

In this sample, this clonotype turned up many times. This chain's CDR3 is CASSSLAGGLNTQYF. The CDR3, as DNA: TGCGCCAGCAGCTCACTAGCGGGAGGGCTAAATACGCAGTATTTT. The V gene is TRBV5-1, the J gene TRBJ2-3, with 13 bases aligning to TRBD2. The germline CDR1 and CDR2 sequences are SGHRS and YFSETQ. With V trimmed by 3 bases and J by 7 bases, 5 bases remained unmatched. The CDR3 is made up of 15 amino acids.

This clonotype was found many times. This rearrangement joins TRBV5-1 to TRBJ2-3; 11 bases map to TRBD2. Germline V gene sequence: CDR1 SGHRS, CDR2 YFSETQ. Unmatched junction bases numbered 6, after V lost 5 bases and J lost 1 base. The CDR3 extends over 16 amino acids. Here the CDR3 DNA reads TGCGCCAGCAGATTCGGACTAGCGGGTGGCACAGATACGCAGTATTTT. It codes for CASRFGLAGGTDTQYF.

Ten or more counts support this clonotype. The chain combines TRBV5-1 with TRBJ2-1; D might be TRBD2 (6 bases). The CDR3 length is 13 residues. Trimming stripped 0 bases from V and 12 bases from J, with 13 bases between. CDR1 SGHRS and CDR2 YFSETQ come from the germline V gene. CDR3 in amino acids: CASSLGGIEGQFF. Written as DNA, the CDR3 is TGCGCCAGCAGCTTGGGCGGGATAGAGGGGCAGTTCTTC.

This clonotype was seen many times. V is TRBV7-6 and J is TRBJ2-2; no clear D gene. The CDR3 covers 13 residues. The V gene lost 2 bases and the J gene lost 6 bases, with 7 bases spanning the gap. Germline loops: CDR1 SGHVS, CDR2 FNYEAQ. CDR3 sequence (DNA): TGTGCCAGCAGCTTAATGGCGGCCGGGGAGCTGTTTTTT. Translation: CASSLMAAGELFF. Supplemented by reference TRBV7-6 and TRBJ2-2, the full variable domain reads GAGVSQSPRYKVTKRGQDVALRCDPISGHVSLYWYRQALGQGPEFLTYFNYEAQQDKSGLPNDRFSAERPEGSISTLTIQRTEQRDSAMYRCASSLMAAGELFFGEGSRLTVL.

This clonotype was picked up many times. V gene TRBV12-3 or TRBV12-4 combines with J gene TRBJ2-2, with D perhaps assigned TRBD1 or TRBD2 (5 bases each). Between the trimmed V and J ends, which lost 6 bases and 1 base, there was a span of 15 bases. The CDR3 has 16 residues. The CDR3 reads CASSPPRERNTGELFF. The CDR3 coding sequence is TGTGCCAGCAGCCCCCCCAGGGAGAGGAACACCGGGGAGCTGTTTTTT.

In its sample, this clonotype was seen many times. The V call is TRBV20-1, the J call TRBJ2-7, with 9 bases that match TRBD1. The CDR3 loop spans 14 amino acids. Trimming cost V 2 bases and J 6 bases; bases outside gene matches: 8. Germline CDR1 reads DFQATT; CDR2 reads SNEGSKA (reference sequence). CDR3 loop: CSARKGQGVGEQYF. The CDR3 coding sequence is TGCAGTGCTAGAAAGGGACAGGGAGTAGGCGAGCAGTACTTC.

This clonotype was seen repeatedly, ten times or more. This CDR3 is CASRGLQGLKTGELFF. CDR3 bases: TGTGCCAGCAGGGGATTACAGGGCTTAAAGACCGGGGAGCTGTTTTTT. This chain connects TRBV6-1 to TRBJ2-2; D perhaps matches TRBD1 (6 bases). Between the trimmed V and J ends, which lost 6 bases and 5 bases, there was a span of 19 bases. Per the germline V gene, CDR1 is MNHNS and CDR2 is SASEGT. The length of the CDR3 is 16 residues.

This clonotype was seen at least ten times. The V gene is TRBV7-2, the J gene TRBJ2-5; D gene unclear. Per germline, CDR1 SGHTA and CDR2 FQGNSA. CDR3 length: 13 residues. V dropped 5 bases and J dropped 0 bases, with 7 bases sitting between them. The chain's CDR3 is CASSRLYQETQYF. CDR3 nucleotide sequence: TGTGCCAGCAGCCGACTTTACCAAGAGACCCAGTACTTC.

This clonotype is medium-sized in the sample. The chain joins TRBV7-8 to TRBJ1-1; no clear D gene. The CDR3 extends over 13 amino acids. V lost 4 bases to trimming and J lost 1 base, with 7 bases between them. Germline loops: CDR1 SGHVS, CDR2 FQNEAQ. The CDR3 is CASSYRPNTEAFF. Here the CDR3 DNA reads TGTGCCAGCAGCTACCGACCGAACACTGAAGCTTTCTTT.

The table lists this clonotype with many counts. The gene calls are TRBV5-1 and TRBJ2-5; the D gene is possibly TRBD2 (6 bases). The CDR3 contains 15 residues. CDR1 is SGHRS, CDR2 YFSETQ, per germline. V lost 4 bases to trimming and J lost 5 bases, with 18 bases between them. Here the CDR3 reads CASSLSWGGEETQYF. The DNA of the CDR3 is TGCGCCAGCAGCCTCTCTTGGGGAGGCGAGGAGACCCAGTACTTC. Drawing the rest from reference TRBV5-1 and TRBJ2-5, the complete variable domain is KAGVTQTPRYLIKTRGQQVTLSCSPISGHRSVSWYQQTPGQGLQFLFEYFSETQRNKGNFPGRFSGRQFSNSRSEMNVSTLELGDSALYLCASSLSWGGEETQYFGPGTRLLVL.

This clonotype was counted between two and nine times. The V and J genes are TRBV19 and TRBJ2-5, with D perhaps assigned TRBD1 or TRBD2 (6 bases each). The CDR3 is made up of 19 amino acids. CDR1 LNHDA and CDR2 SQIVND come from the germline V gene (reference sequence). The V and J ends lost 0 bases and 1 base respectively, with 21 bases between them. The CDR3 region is CASSIDEGGLGGFQETQYF. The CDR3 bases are TGTGCCAGTAGTATAGACGAGGGGGGACTTGGGGGTTTCCAAGAGACCCAGTACTTC.

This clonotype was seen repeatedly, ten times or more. The CDR3 loop is CASSGRQPTASRALHF. CDR3 nucleotide sequence: TGTGCCAGCAGCGGAAGACAGCCTACTGCCTCCCGCGCCCTCCACTTT. The rearrangement joins TRBV5-5 to TRBJ1-6, with D perhaps TRBD1 (5 bases). The length of the CDR3 is 16 residues. With 4 bases removed from V and 14 bases from J, the gap between germline ends came to 25 bases. CDR1 and CDR2 (germline): SGHKS, YYEKEE (reference sequence).

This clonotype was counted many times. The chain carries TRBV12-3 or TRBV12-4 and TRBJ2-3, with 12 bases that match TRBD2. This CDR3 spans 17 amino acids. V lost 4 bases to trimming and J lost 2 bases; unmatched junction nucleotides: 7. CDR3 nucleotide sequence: TGTGCCAGCAGTTCACCCTCTAGCGGGAGGGCCACAGATACGCAGTATTTT. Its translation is CASSSPSSGRATDTQYF.

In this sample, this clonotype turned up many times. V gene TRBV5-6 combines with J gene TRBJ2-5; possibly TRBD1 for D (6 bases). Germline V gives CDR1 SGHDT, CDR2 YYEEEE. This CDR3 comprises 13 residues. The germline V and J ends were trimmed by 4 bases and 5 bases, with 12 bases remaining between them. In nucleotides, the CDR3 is TGTGCCAGCAGCCGGACAGAGAGGGAGACCCAGTACTTC. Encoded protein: CASSRTERETQYF.

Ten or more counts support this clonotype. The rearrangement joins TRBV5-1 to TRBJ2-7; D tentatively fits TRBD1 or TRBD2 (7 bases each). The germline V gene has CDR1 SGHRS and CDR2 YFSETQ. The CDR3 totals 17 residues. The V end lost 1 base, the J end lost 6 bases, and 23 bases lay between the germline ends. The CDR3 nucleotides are TGCGCCAGCAGCTTGTGGGACAGCTCACTAGCGCCCAGCGAGCAGTACTTC. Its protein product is CASSLWDSSLAPSEQYF.

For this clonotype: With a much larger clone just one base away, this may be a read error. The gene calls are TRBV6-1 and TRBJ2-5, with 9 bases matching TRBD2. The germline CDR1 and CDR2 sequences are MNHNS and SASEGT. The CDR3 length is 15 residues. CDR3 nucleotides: TGTGCCCGCAGTGAAGCCCATAGCGGGGGAGAGACCCAGTACTTC. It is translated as CARSEAHSGGETQYF.

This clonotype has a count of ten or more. CDR3 in amino acids: CAVEPDEQFF. DNA for the CDR3: TGTGCCGTGGAGCCCGATGAGCAGTTCTTC. V is TRBV6-5 and J is TRBJ2-1; no reliable D call. Per germline, CDR1 MNHEY and CDR2 SVGAGI. This CDR3 is built from 10 residues. Trimming took 11 bases from V and 8 from J, leaving 10 bases between them.

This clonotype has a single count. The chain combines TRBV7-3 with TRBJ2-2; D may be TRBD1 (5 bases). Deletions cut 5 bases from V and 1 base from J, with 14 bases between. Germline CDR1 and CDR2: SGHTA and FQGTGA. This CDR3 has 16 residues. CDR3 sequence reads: CASSLIAGQNTGELFF. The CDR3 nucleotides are TGTGCCAGCAGCCTTATAGCTGGACAGAACACCGGGGAGCTGTTTTTT.

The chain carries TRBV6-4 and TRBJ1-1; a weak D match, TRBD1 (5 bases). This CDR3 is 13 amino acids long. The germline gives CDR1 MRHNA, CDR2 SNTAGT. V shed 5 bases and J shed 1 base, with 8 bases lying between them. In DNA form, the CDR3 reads TGTGCCAGCAGTCGTACAGGGAACACTGAAGCTTTCTTT. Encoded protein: CASSRTGNTEAFF.

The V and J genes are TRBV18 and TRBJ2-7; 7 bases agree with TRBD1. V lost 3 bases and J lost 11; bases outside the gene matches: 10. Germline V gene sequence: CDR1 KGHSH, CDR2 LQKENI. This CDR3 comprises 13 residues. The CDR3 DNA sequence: TGTGCCAGCTCACCTCATACAGGGGCGGAGAAGTACTTC. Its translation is CASSPHTGAEKYF. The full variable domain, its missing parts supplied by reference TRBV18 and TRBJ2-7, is NAGVMQNPRHLVRRRGQEARLRCSPMKGHSHVYWYRQLPEEGLKFMVYLQKENIIDESGMPKERFSAEFPKEGPSILRIQQVVRGDSAAYFCASSPHTGAEKYFGPGTRLTVT.

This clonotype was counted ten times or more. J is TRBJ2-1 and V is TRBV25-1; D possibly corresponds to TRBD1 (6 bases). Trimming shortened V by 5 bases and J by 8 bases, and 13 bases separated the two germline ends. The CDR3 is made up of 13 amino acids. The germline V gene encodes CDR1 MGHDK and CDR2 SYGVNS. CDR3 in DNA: TGTGCCAGCAGTCCCCAGGGGCGAGATGAGCAGTTCTTC. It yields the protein CASSPQGRDEQFF.

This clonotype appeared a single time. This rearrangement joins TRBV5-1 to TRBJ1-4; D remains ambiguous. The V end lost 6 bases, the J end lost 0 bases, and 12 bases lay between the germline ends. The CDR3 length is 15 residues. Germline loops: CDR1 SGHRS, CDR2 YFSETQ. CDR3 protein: CASTSGSSTNEKLFF. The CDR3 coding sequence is TGCGCCAGCACCTCCGGCAGTTCAACTAATGAAAAACTGTTTTTT.

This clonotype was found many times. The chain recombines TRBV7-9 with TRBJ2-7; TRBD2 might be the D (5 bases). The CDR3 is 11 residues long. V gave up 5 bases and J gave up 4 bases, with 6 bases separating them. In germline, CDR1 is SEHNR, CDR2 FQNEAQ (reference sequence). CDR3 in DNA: TGTGCCAGCAGCCGGGGTTACGAGCAGTACTTC. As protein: CASSRGYEQYF.